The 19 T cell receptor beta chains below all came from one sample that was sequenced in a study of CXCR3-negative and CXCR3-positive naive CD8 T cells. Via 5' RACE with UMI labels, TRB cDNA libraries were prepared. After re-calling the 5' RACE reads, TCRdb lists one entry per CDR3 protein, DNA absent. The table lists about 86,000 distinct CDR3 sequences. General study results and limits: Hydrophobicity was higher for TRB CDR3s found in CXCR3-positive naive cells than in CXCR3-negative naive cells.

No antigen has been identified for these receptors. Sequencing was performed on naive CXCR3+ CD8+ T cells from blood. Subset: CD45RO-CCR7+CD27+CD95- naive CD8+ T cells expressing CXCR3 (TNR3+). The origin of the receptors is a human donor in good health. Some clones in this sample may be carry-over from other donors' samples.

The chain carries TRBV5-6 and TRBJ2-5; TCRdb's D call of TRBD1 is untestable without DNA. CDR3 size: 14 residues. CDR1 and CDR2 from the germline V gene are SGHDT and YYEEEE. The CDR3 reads CASSWGTEGETQYF.

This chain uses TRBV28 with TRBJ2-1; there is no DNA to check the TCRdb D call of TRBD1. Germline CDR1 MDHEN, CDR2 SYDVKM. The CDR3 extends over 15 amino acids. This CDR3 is CASSPNQGRHNEQFF.

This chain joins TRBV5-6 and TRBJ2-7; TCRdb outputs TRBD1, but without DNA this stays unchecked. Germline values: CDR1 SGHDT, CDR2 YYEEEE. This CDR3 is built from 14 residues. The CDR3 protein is CASSAAGAHYEQYF.

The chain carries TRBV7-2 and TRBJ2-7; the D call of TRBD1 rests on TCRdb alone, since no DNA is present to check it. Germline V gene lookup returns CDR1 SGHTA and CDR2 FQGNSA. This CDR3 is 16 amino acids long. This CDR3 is CASSPRPVGGSYEQYF. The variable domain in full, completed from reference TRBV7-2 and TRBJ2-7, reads GAGVSQSPSNKVTEKGKDVELRCDPISGHTALYWYRQSLGQGLEFLIYFQGNSAPDKSGLPSDRFSAERTGGSVSTLTIQRTQQEDSAVYLCASSPRPVGGSYEQYFGPGTRLTVT.

The CDR3 reads CASSPPGQGEADTQYF. The J gene is TRBJ2-3, the V gene TRBV5-1; TCRdb selects TRBD1, and the lack of DNA leaves this call unchecked. The CDR3 is 16 amino acids. The germline V gene has CDR1 SGHRS and CDR2 YFSETQ.

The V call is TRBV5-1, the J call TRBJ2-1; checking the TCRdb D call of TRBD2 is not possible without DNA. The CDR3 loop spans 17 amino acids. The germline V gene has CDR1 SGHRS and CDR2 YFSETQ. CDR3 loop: CASSSTSGGSYYNEQFF.

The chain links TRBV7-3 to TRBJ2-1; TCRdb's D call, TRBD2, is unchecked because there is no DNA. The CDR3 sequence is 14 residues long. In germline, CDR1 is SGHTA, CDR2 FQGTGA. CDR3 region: CASSSGLGYNEQFF.

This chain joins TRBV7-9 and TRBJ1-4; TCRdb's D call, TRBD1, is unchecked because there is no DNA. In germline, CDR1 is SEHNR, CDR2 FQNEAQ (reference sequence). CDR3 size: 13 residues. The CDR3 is CANSFGAREKLFF.

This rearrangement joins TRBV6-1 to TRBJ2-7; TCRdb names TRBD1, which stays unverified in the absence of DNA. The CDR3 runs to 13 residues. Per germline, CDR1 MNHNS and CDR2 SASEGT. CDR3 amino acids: CASSDQTGYEQYF.

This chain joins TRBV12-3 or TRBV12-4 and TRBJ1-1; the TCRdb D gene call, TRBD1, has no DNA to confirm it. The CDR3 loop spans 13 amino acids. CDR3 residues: CASSFGGWTEAFF.

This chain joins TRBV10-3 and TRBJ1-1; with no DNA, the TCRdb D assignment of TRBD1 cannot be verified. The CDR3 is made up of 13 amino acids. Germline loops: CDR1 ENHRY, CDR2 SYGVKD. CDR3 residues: CAISESWGTEAFF.

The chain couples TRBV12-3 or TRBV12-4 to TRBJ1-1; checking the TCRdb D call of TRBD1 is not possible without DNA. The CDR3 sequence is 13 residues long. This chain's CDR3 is CASSLQGGTEAFF.

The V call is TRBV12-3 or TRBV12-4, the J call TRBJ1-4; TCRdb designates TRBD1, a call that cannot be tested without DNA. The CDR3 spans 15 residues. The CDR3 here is CASSLDRDRAEKLFF.

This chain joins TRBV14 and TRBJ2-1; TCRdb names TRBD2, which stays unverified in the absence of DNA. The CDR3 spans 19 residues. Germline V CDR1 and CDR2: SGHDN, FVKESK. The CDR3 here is CASSQHGAGGLLSYNEQFF.

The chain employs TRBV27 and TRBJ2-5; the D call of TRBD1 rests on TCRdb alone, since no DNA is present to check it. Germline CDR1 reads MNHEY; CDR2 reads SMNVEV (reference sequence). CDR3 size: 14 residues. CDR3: CASSPRTGQETQYF.

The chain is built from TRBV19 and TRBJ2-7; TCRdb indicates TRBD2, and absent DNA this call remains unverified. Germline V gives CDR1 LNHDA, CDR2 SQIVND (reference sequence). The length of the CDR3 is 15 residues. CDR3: CASSIVASGTYEQYF.

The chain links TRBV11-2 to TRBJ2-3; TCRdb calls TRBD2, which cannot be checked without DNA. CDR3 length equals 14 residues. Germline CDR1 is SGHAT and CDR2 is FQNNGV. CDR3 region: CASSLNPRGDTQYF.

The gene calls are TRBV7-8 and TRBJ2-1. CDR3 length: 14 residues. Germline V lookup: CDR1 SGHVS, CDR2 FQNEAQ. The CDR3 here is CASSPQSSYNEQFF.

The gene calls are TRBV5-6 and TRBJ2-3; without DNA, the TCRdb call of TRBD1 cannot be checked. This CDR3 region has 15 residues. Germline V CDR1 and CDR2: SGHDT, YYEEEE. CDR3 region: CASSSPGRGFNTQYF. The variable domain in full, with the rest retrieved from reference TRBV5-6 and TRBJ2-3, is DAGVTQSPTHLIKTRGQQVTLRCSPKSGHDTVSWYQQALGQGPQFIFQYYEEEERQRGNFPDRFSGHQFPNYSSELNVNALLLGDSALYLCASSSPGRGFNTQYFGPGTRLTVL.